This T cell receptor (beta chain) is drawn from a study of blood T cell repertoires in COVID-19. J was trimmed by 9 bases and V by 0 bases; bases with no gene match: 5. Germline loops: CDR1 SGHVS, CDR2 FNYEAQ. The CDR3 runs 15 residues. Generated by immunoSEQ multiplex PCR, the TCRdb table keeps only in-frame clones and is missing some. The sample comprises 300,000 to 400,000 clones, 85% to 90% of which are singletons, and 2.5% to 3% rests with the top ten. V gene TRBV7-6 combines with J gene TRBJ2-1; 10 bases match TRBD2. This sequence was found in a woman aged 30 to 39 with COVID-19, enrolled during active disease. The sequenced sample was peripheral blood. The CDR3 DNA reads TGTGCCAGCAGCTTAGCGATAGCGGGAGGTGGTGAGCAGTTCTTC. The encoded protein is CASSLAIAGGGEQFF. Filled out from reference TRBV7-6 and TRBJ2-1, the complete variable domain reads GAGVSQSPRYKVTKRGQDVALRCDPISGHVSLYWYRQALGQGPEFLTYFNYEAQQDKSGLPNDRFSAERPEGSISTLTIQRTEQRDSAMYRCASSLAIAGGGEQFFGPGTRLTVL.